Following are 27 T cell receptor beta chains from one sample sequenced in a study of T cell repertoires in ileal Crohn's disease. Using immunoSEQ multiplex PCR, the repertoire was profiled, and TCRdb retains in-frame clones only, with some absent. This table has about 16,000 clones, about 86% appearing once. The sample was ileal tissue. The origin of the receptors is an adult with Crohn's disease.

The chain has TRBV19 and TRBJ1-1; D is possibly TRBD1 (6 bases). Trimming stripped 6 bases from V and 5 bases from J, with 13 bases between. The germline V gene encodes CDR1 LNHDA and CDR2 SQIVND (reference sequence). There are 13 residues in the CDR3. This CDR3 is CASREQGTTEAFF. DNA of the CDR3: TGTGCCAGTAGAGAACAGGGTACGACTGAAGCTTTCTTT. Together with reference TRBV19 and TRBJ1-1, the CDR3 gives the full variable domain: DGGITQSPKYLFRKEGQNVTLSCEQNLNHDAMYWYRQDPGQGLRLIYYSQIVNDFQKGDIAEGYSVSREKKESFPLTVTSAQKNPTAFYLCASREQGTTEAFFGQGTRLTVV.

This clone was seen a single time. This chain joins TRBV7-8 and TRBJ2-7; D may be TRBD1 (7 bases). This CDR3 has 16 amino acids. Per the germline V gene, CDR1 is SGHVS and CDR2 is FQNEAQ. Between the trimmed V and J ends, which lost 5 bases and 1 base, there was a span of 18 bases. This chain's CDR3 is CASSPGEAGGSYEQYF. The DNA of the CDR3 is TGTGCCAGCAGCCCCGGGGAGGCAGGGGGTTCCTACGAGCAGTACTTC.

This chain joins TRBV18 and TRBJ1-5; the D gene is possibly TRBD1 (6 bases). Germline CDR1 is KGHSH and CDR2 is LQKENI. Trimming took 3 bases from V and 7 from J, leaving 16 bases between them. This CDR3 is built from 15 residues. CDR3 bases: TGTGCCAGCTCACCCGGGGAGACAGGAGAACAGCCCCAGCATTTT. Its protein is CASSPGETGEQPQHF.

The rearrangement links TRBV28 to TRBJ1-1; tentative D call: TRBD1 (6 bases). V lost 6 bases to trimming and J lost 10 bases, with 21 bases between them. CDR1 is MDHEN, CDR2 SYDVKM, per germline. This CDR3 has 14 amino acids. Written as DNA, the CDR3 is TGTGCCAGCAGGAAGGGGGAAGTCAGCAAATCAGCTTTCTTT. This gives the protein CASRKGEVSKSAFF. Full variable domain (rest looked up from reference TRBV28 and TRBJ1-1): DVKVTQSSRYLVKRTGEKVFLECVQDMDHENMFWYRQDPGLGLRLIYFSYDVKMKEKGDIPEGYSVSREKKERFSLILESASTNQTSMYLCASRKGEVSKSAFFGQGTRLTVV.

The V gene is TRBV7-3, the J gene TRBJ2-2; TRBD2 might be the D (5 bases). Per the germline V gene, CDR1 is SGHTA and CDR2 is FQGTGA. Trimming shortened V by 2 bases and J by 5 bases, and 12 bases separated the two germline ends. The CDR3 runs to 15 residues. In nucleotides, the CDR3 is TGTGCCAGCAGCTTATGGTCCGGGGAAACCGGGGAGCTGTTTTTT. It translates to CASSLWSGETGELFF.

The chain uses TRBV4-1 and TRBJ2-1; D is unclear. Trimming stripped 3 bases from V and 0 bases from J, with 9 bases between. This CDR3 contains 15 residues. In germline, CDR1 is MGHRA, CDR2 YSYEKL. CDR3 sequence: CASSHAGPSYNEQFF. CDR3 nucleotide sequence: TGCGCCAGCAGCCATGCCGGTCCCTCCTACAATGAGCAGTTCTTC.

As regards this clone: Relative to the germline gene, one junction end is altered; a read error may explain this. The chain has TRBV7-8 and TRBJ2-7, with 11 nucleotides matching TRBD2. This CDR3 region has 15 residues. Germline V gene sequence: CDR1 SGHVS, CDR2 FQNEAQ. CDR3: CASSIAGGLWDEQYF. The CDR3 coding sequence is TGTGCCAGCAGCATAGCGGGAGGGTTATGGGACGAGCAGTACTTC. The full variable domain, its missing parts supplied by reference TRBV7-8 and TRBJ2-7, is GAGVSQSPRYKVAKRGQDVALRCDPISGHVSLFWYQQALGQGPEFLTYFQNEAQLDKSGLPSDRFFAERPEGSVSTLKIQRTQQEDSAVYLCASSIAGGLWDEQYFGPGTRLTVT.

The chain employs TRBV2 and TRBJ1-1; D is unclear. The CDR3 is made up of 12 amino acids. CDR1 and CDR2 from the germline V gene are SNHLY and FYNNEI. V lost 6 bases and J 3 bases, leaving 8 bases between the germline ends. The CDR3 DNA sequence: TGTGCCAGCAGCCCTCAGGACACTGAAGCTTTCTTT. Its protein is CASSPQDTEAFF. Variable domain in full (rest from reference TRBV2 and TRBJ1-1): EPEVTQTPSHQVTQMGQEVILRCVPISNHLYFYWYRQILGQKVEFLVSFYNNEISEKSEIFDDQFSVERPDGSNFTLKIRSTKLEDSAMYFCASSPQDTEAFFGQGTRLTVV.

The chain carries TRBV9 and TRBJ1-2; 7 bases are shared with TRBD1. Germline CDR1 reads SGDLS; CDR2 reads YYNGEE. V shed 0 bases, J shed 7 bases, and the junction held 6 bases outside the gene matches. This CDR3 has 14 residues. CDR3: CASSVGGGGFGYTF. The CDR3 DNA reads as TGTGCCAGCAGCGTAGGAGGAGGGGGCTTTGGCTACACCTTC.

The V call is TRBV18, the J call TRBJ1-1, with D possibly being TRBD1 (5 bases). In germline, CDR1 is KGHSH, CDR2 LQKENI. V lost 3 bases to trimming and J lost 7 bases, with 12 bases between them. The CDR3 extends over 13 amino acids. DNA for the CDR3: TGTGCCAGCTCACCCTCCCAGGGTAATGAAGCTTTCTTT. It encodes CASSPSQGNEAFF.

This clone was seen a single time. The CDR3 bases are TGCGCCAGCAGCCGAACAGGCTACAATGAGCAGTTCTTC. Its protein is CASSRTGYNEQFF. The chain links TRBV4-1 to TRBJ2-1; perhaps TRBD1 as D (5 bases). Germline V gene sequence: CDR1 MGHRA, CDR2 YSYEKL. The CDR3 spans 13 residues. Trimming cost V 4 bases and J 3 bases, with 7 bases left between them.

The chain has TRBV25-1 and TRBJ2-3; 9 bases map to TRBD1. Germline V gene sequence: CDR1 MGHDK, CDR2 SYGVNS. The trim removed 1 base at V and 4 bases at J, leaving 12 bases unmatched. CDR3 length: 18 amino acids. CDR3 coding DNA: TGTGCCAGCAGTGAATCGGGGACAGGGAAAGGTCTCTCAGATACGCAGTATTTT. This translates into CASSESGTGKGLSDTQYF.

The chain combines TRBV11-2 with TRBJ1-5; 7 bases align to TRBD1. The CDR3 loop spans 14 amino acids. Unmatched junction bases numbered 4, after V lost 5 bases and J lost 3 bases. Germline V lookup: CDR1 SGHAT, CDR2 FQNNGV. CDR3 in DNA: TGTGCCAGCAGCCGGACAGGTACCAATCAGCCCCAGCATTTT. Amino acid sequence: CASSRTGTNQPQHF.

This chain's CDR3 is CASSNDRTTNEKLFF. DNA for the CDR3: TGTGCCAGCAGCAACGACAGAACAACTAATGAAAAACTGTTTTTT. The V and J genes are TRBV7-9 and TRBJ1-4; possible D gene TRBD1, 5 bases. V lost 5 bases, J lost 0 bases, and 10 bases lay in between. This CDR3 spans 15 amino acids. The germline gives CDR1 SEHNR, CDR2 FQNEAQ (reference sequence).

The chain is built from TRBV2 and TRBJ2-5, with TRBD1 as a possible D gene (6 bases). Near its end, the DNA agrees better with TRBJ2-7, so the J call may be wrong. The CDR3 covers 13 residues. The V gene's germline CDR1 is SNHLY and CDR2 FYNNEI. CDR3 loop: CASSGQENYEQYF. The CDR3 nucleotides are TGTGCCAGCAGTGGACAGGAAAACTACGAGCAGTACTTC.

This chain connects TRBV19 to TRBJ1-2; TRBD1 might be the D (6 bases). V lost 4 bases to trimming and J lost 8 bases, with 17 bases between them. This CDR3 spans 14 amino acids. CDR1 and CDR2 from the germline V gene are LNHDA and SQIVND (reference sequence). The CDR3 reads CASSTPGTSGGYTF. CDR3 DNA: TGTGCCAGTAGTACTCCCGGGACATCGGGCGGCTACACCTTC. The full variable domain, completed using reference TRBV19 and TRBJ1-2, is DGGITQSPKYLFRKEGQNVTLSCEQNLNHDAMYWYRQDPGQGLRLIYYSQIVNDFQKGDIAEGYSVSREKKESFPLTVTSAQKNPTAFYLCASSTPGTSGGYTFGSGTRLTVV.

The chain links TRBV18 to TRBJ1-1; TRBD1 is a possible D gene (6 bases). The V end lost 6 bases, the J end lost 5 bases, and 19 bases lay between the germline ends. The CDR3 contains 15 residues. Germline V gene lookup returns CDR1 KGHSH and CDR2 LQKENI. This CDR3 reads CASSDIQVGATEAFF. The DNA of the CDR3 is TGTGCCAGCTCCGATATACAGGTGGGGGCAACTGAAGCTTTCTTT.

This clone was counted a single time. The chain uses TRBV5-1 and TRBJ2-7; D perhaps matches TRBD1 (6 bases). This CDR3 contains 15 residues. Trimming stripped 3 bases from V and 1 base from J, with 14 bases between. The germline V gene has CDR1 SGHRS and CDR2 YFSETQ. CDR3 amino acids: CASSSLGTRSYEQYF. CDR3 DNA sequence: TGCGCCAGCAGCTCTCTAGGGACAAGGTCCTACGAGCAGTACTTC.

The chain has TRBV27 and TRBJ2-1, with 9 nucleotides matching TRBD1. The CDR3 is 13 residues long. Germline CDR1 and CDR2: MNHEY and SMNVEV (reference sequence). The V segment lost 5 bases and the J segment 9 bases; nucleotides outside the gene matches: 5. The CDR3 region is CASSPRQGGEQFF. CDR3 DNA sequence: TGTGCCAGCAGTCCACGACAGGGGGGTGAGCAGTTCTTC.

The V gene is TRBV7-9, the J gene TRBJ1-1, with 7 bases identical to TRBD1. The CDR3 is 14 residues long. The trim removed 1 base at V and 11 bases at J, leaving 10 bases unmatched. Per germline, CDR1 SEHNR and CDR2 FQNEAQ (reference sequence). Here the CDR3 DNA reads TGTGCCAGCAGCTTAGGAACAGGGGAGGATGGTGCTTTCTTT. This sequence encodes CASSLGTGEDGAFF.

CDR3 protein: CASSLAAGGSTGELFF. DNA for the CDR3: TGTGCCAGCAGCTTAGCGGCAGGGGGGAGCACCGGGGAGCTGTTTTTT. The chain employs TRBV7-2 and TRBJ2-2; maybe TRBD1 (7 bases). V dropped 0 bases and J dropped 4 bases, with 12 bases sitting between them. The CDR3 totals 16 residues. Germline V CDR1 and CDR2: SGHTA, FQGNSA.

V and J are TRBV28 and TRBJ1-5; D perhaps matches TRBD1 (6 bases). CDR1 and CDR2 from the germline V gene are MDHEN and SYDVKM. This CDR3 comprises 17 residues. Trimming removed 6 bases from V and 2 bases from J, with 20 bases in between. DNA of the CDR3: TGTGCCAGCAGCCTCGCGGCAGGGGAGAAGGGCAATCAGCCCCAGCATTTT. The encoded protein is CASSLAAGEKGNQPQHF.

CDR3: CASSPDLAGFYEQYF. CDR3 bases: TGTGCCAGCTCACCAGATCTAGCGGGATTCTACGAGCAGTACTTC. This chain uses TRBV18 with TRBJ2-7, with 9 bases identical to TRBD2. This CDR3 spans 15 amino acids. The junction had 5 bases not matched to a gene; V was cut back by 2 bases and J by 3 bases. CDR1 is KGHSH, CDR2 LQKENI, per germline.

The chain recombines TRBV9 with TRBJ2-5, with D possibly being TRBD2 (7 bases). V was cut by 2 bases and J by 4 bases, with 18 bases left in between. Looked up from germline, CDR1 is SGDLS and CDR2 is YYNGEE. The length of the CDR3 is 16 residues. CDR3 coding DNA: TGTGCCAGCAGCGTGGGGGGCGGGAGTGTTTTAGAGACCCAGTACTTC. Protein product: CASSVGGGSVLETQYF.

This chain connects TRBV5-1 to TRBJ2-5; TRBD2 aligns across 8 bases. Unmatched junction bases numbered 6, after V lost 4 bases and J lost 4 bases. CDR1 and CDR2 from the germline V gene are SGHRS and YFSETQ. The CDR3 length is 14 residues. CDR3 sequence (DNA): TGCGCCAGCAGCGAGAGCGGGAGAACAGAGACCCAGTACTTC. Translating gives CASSESGRTETQYF. Drawing the rest from reference TRBV5-1 and TRBJ2-5, the complete variable domain is KAGVTQTPRYLIKTRGQQVTLSCSPISGHRSVSWYQQTPGQGLQFLFEYFSETQRNKGNFPGRFSGRQFSNSRSEMNVSTLELGDSALYLCASSESGRTETQYFGPGTRLLVL.

V is TRBV6-4 and J is TRBJ2-2; D call uncertain. The CDR3 has 13 amino acids. Looked up from germline, CDR1 is MRHNA and CDR2 is SNTAGT. V lost 0 bases and J lost 4, with 3 bases in between. The CDR3 nucleotides read TGTGCCAGCAGTGACTCTAGCACCGGGGAGCTGTTTTTT. Its protein product is CASSDSSTGELFF.

The chain joins TRBV5-1 to TRBJ2-5; no firm D call. The CDR3 has 15 residues. CDR1 SGHRS and CDR2 YFSETQ come from the germline V gene. Trimming took 6 bases from V and 4 from J, leaving 19 bases between them. The CDR3 protein is CASTLTGSLSETQYF. The DNA of the CDR3 is TGCGCCAGCACACTTACCGGGTCCCTTTCAGAGACCCAGTACTTC.